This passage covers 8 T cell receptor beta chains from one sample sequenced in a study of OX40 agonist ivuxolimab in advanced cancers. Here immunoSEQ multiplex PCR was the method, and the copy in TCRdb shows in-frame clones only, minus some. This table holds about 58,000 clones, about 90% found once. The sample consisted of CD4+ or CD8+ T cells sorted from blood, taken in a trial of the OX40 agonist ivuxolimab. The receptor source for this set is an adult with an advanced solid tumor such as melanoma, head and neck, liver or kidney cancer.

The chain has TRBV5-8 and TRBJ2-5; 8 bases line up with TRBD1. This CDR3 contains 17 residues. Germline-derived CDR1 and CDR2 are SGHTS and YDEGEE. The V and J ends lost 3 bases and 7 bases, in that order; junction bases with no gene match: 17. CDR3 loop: CASSSFVGQASLVTQYF. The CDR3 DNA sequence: TGTGCCAGCAGCTCCTTCGTGGGACAGGCATCTCTTGTGACCCAGTACTTC. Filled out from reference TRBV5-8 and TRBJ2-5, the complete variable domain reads EAGVTQSPTHLIKTRGQQATLRCSPISGHTSVYWYQQALGLGLQFLLWYDEGEERNRGNFPPRFSGRQFPNYSSELNVNALELEDSALYLCASSSFVGQASLVTQYFGPGTRLLVL.

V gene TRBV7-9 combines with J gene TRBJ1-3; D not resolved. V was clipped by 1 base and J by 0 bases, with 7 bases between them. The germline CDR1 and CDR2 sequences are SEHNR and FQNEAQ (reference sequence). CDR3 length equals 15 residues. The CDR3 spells CASSLGVSSGNTIYF. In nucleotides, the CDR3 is TGTGCCAGCAGCTTAGGAGTAAGCTCTGGAAACACCATATATTTT.

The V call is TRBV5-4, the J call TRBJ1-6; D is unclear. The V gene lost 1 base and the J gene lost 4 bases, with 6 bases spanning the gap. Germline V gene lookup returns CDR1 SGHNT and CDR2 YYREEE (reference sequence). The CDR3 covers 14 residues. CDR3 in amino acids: CASSLSQYNSPLHF. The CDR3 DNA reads TGTGCCAGCAGCTTGAGTCAGTATAATTCACCCCTCCACTTT.

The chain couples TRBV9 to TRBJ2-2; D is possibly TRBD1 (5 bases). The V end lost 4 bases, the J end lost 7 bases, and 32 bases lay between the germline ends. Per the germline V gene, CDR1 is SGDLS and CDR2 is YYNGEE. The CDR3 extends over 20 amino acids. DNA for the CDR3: TGTGCCAGCAGCCCCACCGGGTGGCAGGGTGTAGGATTGCGTGGCGGGGAGCTGTTTTTT. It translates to CASSPTGWQGVGLRGGELFF.

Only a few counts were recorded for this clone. CDR3 loop: CASSLVGGRDEQYF. The CDR3 bases are TGTGCCAGCAGCTTAGTAGGGGGCAGAGACGAGCAGTACTTC. The gene calls are TRBV7-2 and TRBJ2-7, with 7 bases matching TRBD1. The V and J ends lost 1 base and 5 bases, in that order; junction bases with no gene match: 5. This CDR3 is built from 14 residues. CDR1 and CDR2 (germline): SGHTA, FQGNSA.

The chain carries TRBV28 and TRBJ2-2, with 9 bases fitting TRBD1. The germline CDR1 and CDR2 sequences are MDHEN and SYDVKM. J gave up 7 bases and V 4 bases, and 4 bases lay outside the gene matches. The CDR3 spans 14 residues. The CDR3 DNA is TGTGCCAGCAGTTACAACAGGGGGCACGGGGAGCTGTTTTTT. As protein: CASSYNRGHGELFF.

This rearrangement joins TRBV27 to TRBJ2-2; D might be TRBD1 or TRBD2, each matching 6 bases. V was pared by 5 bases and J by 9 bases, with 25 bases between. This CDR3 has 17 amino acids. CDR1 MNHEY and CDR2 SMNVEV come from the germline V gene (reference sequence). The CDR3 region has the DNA TGTGCCAGCAGTCTCCACTCGGGGGCAAAGGTGCCCCGGGAGCTGTTTTTT. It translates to CASSLHSGAKVPRELFF.

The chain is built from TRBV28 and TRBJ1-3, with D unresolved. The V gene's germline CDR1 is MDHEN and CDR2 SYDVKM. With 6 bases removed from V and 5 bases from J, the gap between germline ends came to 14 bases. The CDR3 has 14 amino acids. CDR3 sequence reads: CASRNQGSRNTIYF. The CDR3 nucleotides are TGTGCCAGCAGGAACCAAGGTAGCAGAAACACCATATATTTT.